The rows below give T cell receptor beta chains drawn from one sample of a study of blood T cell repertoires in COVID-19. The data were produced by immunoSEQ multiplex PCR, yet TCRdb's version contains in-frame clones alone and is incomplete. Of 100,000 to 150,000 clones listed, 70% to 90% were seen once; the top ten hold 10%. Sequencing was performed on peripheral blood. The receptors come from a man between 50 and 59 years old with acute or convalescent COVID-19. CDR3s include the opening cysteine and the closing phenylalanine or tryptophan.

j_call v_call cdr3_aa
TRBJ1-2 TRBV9 CASSAQGSLSGYTF
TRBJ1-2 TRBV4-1 CASSNTGKYGYTF
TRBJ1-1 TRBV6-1 CASSERTGDTEAFF
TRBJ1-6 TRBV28 CASSFTDFYNSPLHF
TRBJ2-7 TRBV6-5 CASMSLPPEQYF
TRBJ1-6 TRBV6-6 CASSYSRGTGDSPLHF
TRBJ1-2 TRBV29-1 CSVTQVISNYGYTF
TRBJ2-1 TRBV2 CASSSEAGNEQFF
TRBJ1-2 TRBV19 CASGNRGDYGYTF
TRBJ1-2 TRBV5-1 CASSPGQSNYGYTF
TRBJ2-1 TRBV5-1 CASSSGLAGKGWNEQFF
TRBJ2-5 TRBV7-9 CAGSFSVERLQETQYF
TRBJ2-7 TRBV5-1 CASSLAVSGTSLDEQYF
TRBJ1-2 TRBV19 CASIRQGAEGYTF
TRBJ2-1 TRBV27 CATKQGLAEPYNEQFF
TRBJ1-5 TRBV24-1 CATRISGNQPQHF
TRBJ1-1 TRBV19 CASSISGTGGRPEAFF
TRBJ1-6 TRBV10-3 CAIKPGGNSPLHF
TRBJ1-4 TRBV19 CASSLRRGGRREKLFF
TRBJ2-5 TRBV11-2 CASSSRGETQYF
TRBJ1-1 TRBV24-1 CATSVDTQEGFRNTGAFF
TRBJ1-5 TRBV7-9 CASSSMTGEQPQHF
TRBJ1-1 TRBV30 CAWSGENTEAFF
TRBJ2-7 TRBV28 CASSSPGQSYEQYF
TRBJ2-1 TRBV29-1 CSLDGGLGEQFF